Sample share makes the clone carrying this T cell receptor beta chain medium-sized. This sample stems from a study of T cells generated in artificial thymic organoids. Looking at the study overall: FACS removed CD4 immature single positive or double positive precursors in some experiments.

CDR1 is LGHNA and CDR2 is YNFKEQ in the germline V gene. Trimming cost V 4 bases and J 7 bases; bases outside gene matches: 7. The CDR3 consists of 16 residues. Reverse primers in the TRAC or TRBC constant regions drove separate semi-nested PCRs for TCRalpha and TCRbeta. TCRdb re-analysed the 5' RACE reads in MiXCR, keeping a single row per CDR3 protein. The sample comprises some 2,500 distinct CDR3 sequences, around 10% of which are singletons, and about 3% rests with the top ten. Primary CD8+ T cells were isolated by magnetic bead enrichment. Organoid and thymic CD3+TCRαβ+CD8 single positive cells were FACS sorted.

This receptor was taken from a human donor who gave cord blood stem cells for thymic organoid culture, a cardiac surgery patient who gave postnatal thymus, or a blood donor (not recorded which). The chain recombines TRBV4-2 with TRBJ2-1, with 13 positions matching TRBD2. Sequences were obtained from naive CD8+ T cells from the thymus. The subset: CD3+TCRalphabeta+CD8SP T cells; for blood, CD45RO-CCR7+ naive CD8+ T cells. Here the CDR3 reads CASSPWTSGSKNEQFF. The CDR3 DNA is TGTGCCAGCAGCCCTTGGACTAGCGGGAGTAAAAATGAGCAGTTCTTC.